The clone carrying this T cell receptor beta chain has only one observation. Antigen: not known. The junction does not match germline at one end; this may be a read error. The data are from a study of T cell responses to AZD1222 COVID-19 vaccine. The data were produced by immunoSEQ multiplex PCR, yet TCRdb's version contains in-frame clones alone and is incomplete. The sample has 90,000 to 110,000 clones; approximately 88% are singletons. Study-level results: Donor demographics were predominantly white British with a female majority; clonal diversity may be underestimated.

Germline lookup yields CDR1 SSHAT and CDR2 FNYEAQ (reference sequence). This CDR3 has 14 amino acids. The sequencing used peripheral blood, collected on day 0 of AZD1222 vaccination. V usage is TRBV7-7 and J usage is TRBJ2-5; D is uncertain. This receptor was taken from an adult in good health. The CDR3 DNA follows: TGTGCTAGCAGCTTCCAGTTTGGACAAGAGACCCAGTACTTC. This codes for CASSFQFGQETQYF.